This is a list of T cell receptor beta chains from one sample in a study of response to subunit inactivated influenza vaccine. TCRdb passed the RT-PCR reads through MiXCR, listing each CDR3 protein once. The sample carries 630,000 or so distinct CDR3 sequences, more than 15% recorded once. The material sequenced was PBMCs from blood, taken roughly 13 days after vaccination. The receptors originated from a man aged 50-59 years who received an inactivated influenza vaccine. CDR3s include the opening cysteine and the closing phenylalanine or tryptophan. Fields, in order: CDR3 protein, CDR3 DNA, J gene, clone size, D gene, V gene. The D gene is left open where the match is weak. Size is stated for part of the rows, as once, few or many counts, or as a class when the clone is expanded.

CDR3aa: CSATIAGDWDTQYF
CDR3nt: TGCAGTGCTACCATAGCGGGAGATTGGGATACGCAGTATTTT
j_gene: TRBJ2-3
abundance: .
d_gene: TRBD2
v_gene: TRBV20-1

CDR3aa: CASSHPHKGSSYNEQFF
CDR3nt: TGTGCCAGCAGTCACCCTCACAAGGGGAGCTCCTACAATGAGCAGTTCTTC
j_gene: TRBJ2-1
abundance: many
d_gene: .
v_gene: TRBV7-9

CDR3aa: CASSASGTSNEKLFF
CDR3nt: TGTGCCAGCAGCGCCTCCGGGACCTCTAATGAAAAACTGTTTTTT
j_gene: TRBJ1-4
abundance: .
d_gene: .
v_gene: TRBV7-8

CDR3aa: CATSQGYDQPQHF
CDR3nt: TGTGCCACCAGCCAGGGGTACGATCAGCCCCAGCATTTT
j_gene: TRBJ1-5
abundance: few
d_gene: .
v_gene: TRBV24-1

CDR3aa: CASSGDVGKLFF
CDR3nt: TGCGCCAGCAGCGGGGACGTCGGAAAGCTGTTTTTT
j_gene: TRBJ2-2
abundance: .
d_gene: .
v_gene: TRBV5-1

CDR3aa: CASSYGLAGYNEQFF
CDR3nt: TGTGCCAGCAGTTACGGACTAGCGGGGTACAATGAGCAGTTCTTC
j_gene: TRBJ2-1
abundance: many
d_gene: TRBD2
v_gene: TRBV6-5

CDR3aa: CASSYSGQAILTDTQYF
CDR3nt: TGTGCCAGCAGTTACTCGGGACAGGCAATCCTCACAGATACGCAGTATTTT
j_gene: TRBJ2-3
abundance: few
d_gene: TRBD1
v_gene: TRBV6-2/TRBV6-3

CDR3aa: CASSHQLTRGTDTQYF
CDR3nt: TGTGCCAGCAGCCACCAATTGACTAGAGGCACAGATACGCAGTATTTT
j_gene: TRBJ2-3
abundance: .
d_gene: .
v_gene: TRBV7-9

CDR3aa: CASSGRLATDTQYF
CDR3nt: TGCGCCAGCAGCGGAAGACTAGCAACAGATACGCAGTATTTT
j_gene: TRBJ2-3
abundance: .
d_gene: TRBD2
v_gene: TRBV5-1

CDR3aa: CASGTSGVYQETQYF
CDR3nt: TGTGCCAGCGGGACTAGCGGAGTTTACCAAGAGACCCAGTACTTC
j_gene: TRBJ2-5
abundance: few
d_gene: TRBD2
v_gene: TRBV2

CDR3aa: CSATSRDRGSSETQYF
CDR3nt: TGCAGTGCTACCTCCCGGGACAGGGGGTCCTCCGAGACCCAGTACTTC
j_gene: TRBJ2-5
abundance: few
d_gene: TRBD1
v_gene: TRBV20-1

CDR3aa: CASSPYDPNTEAFF
CDR3nt: TGTGCCAGCAGCCCTTATGACCCGAACACTGAAGCTTTCTTT
j_gene: TRBJ1-1
abundance: .
d_gene: .
v_gene: TRBV6-1

CDR3aa: CASSIDSDNEQFF
CDR3nt: TGTGCCAGCAGTATAGACTCCGACAATGAGCAGTTCTTC
j_gene: TRBJ2-1
abundance: .
d_gene: .
v_gene: TRBV2

CDR3aa: CASSGGHSGETQYF
CDR3nt: TGCGCCAGCAGTGGAGGTCATTCTGGCGAGACCCAGTACTTC
j_gene: TRBJ2-5
abundance: .
d_gene: .
v_gene: TRBV5-1

CDR3aa: CASSLASLGGNTIYF
CDR3nt: TGTGCCAGCAGCTTAGCCTCATTGGGAGGAAACACCATATATTTT
j_gene: TRBJ1-3
abundance: .
d_gene: .
v_gene: TRBV7-2

CDR3aa: CSVEESGGETYEQYF
CDR3nt: TGCAGCGTTGAAGAATCGGGGGGCGAGACATACGAGCAGTACTTC
j_gene: TRBJ2-7
abundance: many
d_gene: .
v_gene: TRBV29-1

CDR3aa: CASSETPTQYF
CDR3nt: TGTGCCAGCAGTGAAACCCCGACGCAGTATTTT
j_gene: TRBJ2-3
abundance: .
d_gene: .
v_gene: TRBV25-1

CDR3aa: CASSHNREPEETQYF
CDR3nt: TGTGCCAGCAGCCACAACCGGGAACCCGAGGAGACCCAGTACTTC
j_gene: TRBJ2-5
abundance: .
d_gene: .
v_gene: TRBV14

CDR3aa: CASSWGTGTYGYTF
CDR3nt: TGTGCCAGCAGTTGGGGGACAGGGACCTATGGCTACACCTTC
j_gene: TRBJ1-2
abundance: .
d_gene: TRBD1
v_gene: TRBV28

CDR3aa: CASTNGGQGFETQYF
CDR3nt: TGTGCCAGCACCAACGGGGGACAGGGGTTTGAGACCCAGTACTTC
j_gene: TRBJ2-5
abundance: .
d_gene: TRBD1
v_gene: TRBV6-1

CDR3aa: CATSDFPGGELFF
CDR3nt: TGTGCCACCAGTGATTTTCCTGGCGGGGAGCTGTTTTTT
j_gene: TRBJ2-2
abundance: .
d_gene: .
v_gene: TRBV24-1

CDR3aa: CASSLDSGQETQYF
CDR3nt: TGTGCCAGCAGCTTAGACTCAGGGCAAGAGACCCAGTACTTC
j_gene: TRBJ2-5
abundance: .
d_gene: .
v_gene: TRBV7-9

CDR3aa: CASSLGGGSIYEQYF
CDR3nt: TGTGCCAGCAGCCTCGGGGGCGGGAGCATCTACGAGCAGTACTTC
j_gene: TRBJ2-7
abundance: .
d_gene: .
v_gene: TRBV7-9

CDR3aa: CASSTGLRSNQPQHF
CDR3nt: TGTGCCAGCAGTACAGGGTTGAGGAGCAATCAGCCCCAGCATTTT
j_gene: TRBJ1-5
abundance: few
d_gene: .
v_gene: TRBV6-2/TRBV6-3

CDR3aa: CASSLGITGVAYNEQFF
CDR3nt: TGTGCCAGCAGCTTAGGAATTACGGGGGTAGCCTACAATGAGCAGTTCTTC
j_gene: TRBJ2-1
abundance: .
d_gene: .
v_gene: TRBV7-9

CDR3aa: CASSYLLGVRDSRGAETQYF
CDR3nt: TGTGCCAGCAGTTACCTGCTTGGGGTGCGGGATAGCCGGGGAGCAGAGACCCAGTACTTC
j_gene: TRBJ2-5
abundance: .
d_gene: .
v_gene: TRBV6-2/TRBV6-3

CDR3aa: CASSQEAPAGLGTQYF
CDR3nt: TGCGCCAGCAGCCAAGAAGCCCCAGCGGGGCTCGGGACCCAGTACTTC
j_gene: TRBJ2-5
abundance: .
d_gene: TRBD2
v_gene: TRBV4-1

CDR3aa: CASSQGEWGETQYF
CDR3nt: TGCGCCAGCAGCCAGGGTGAATGGGGTGAGACCCAGTACTTC
j_gene: TRBJ2-5
abundance: .
d_gene: .
v_gene: TRBV4-1

CDR3aa: CASSITGGTDTQYF
CDR3nt: TGTGCCAGTAGTATAACAGGAGGGACAGATACGCAGTATTTT
j_gene: TRBJ2-3
abundance: few
d_gene: .
v_gene: TRBV19

CDR3aa: CASSLGPRVNYGYTF
CDR3nt: TGCGCCAGCAGCTTGGGGCCCCGGGTTAACTATGGCTACACCTTC
j_gene: TRBJ1-2
abundance: few
d_gene: .
v_gene: TRBV5-1

CDR3aa: CASSLAPGYNEQFF
CDR3nt: TGTGCCAGCAGCTTAGCACCGGGTTACAATGAGCAGTTCTTC
j_gene: TRBJ2-1
abundance: .
d_gene: .
v_gene: TRBV7-8

CDR3aa: CSVLDRGETQYF
CDR3nt: TGCAGCGTCCTCGACCGGGGGGAGACCCAGTACTTC
j_gene: TRBJ2-5
abundance: few
d_gene: .
v_gene: TRBV29-1

CDR3aa: CATSGDRGRGKTQYF
CDR3nt: TGTGCCACGTCTGGGGACAGGGGGCGCGGGAAGACCCAGTACTTC
j_gene: TRBJ2-5
abundance: many
d_gene: TRBD1
v_gene: TRBV15

CDR3aa: CAISESIIRVADTQYF
CDR3nt: TGTGCCATCAGTGAGTCAATAATCAGGGTAGCAGATACGCAGTATTTT
j_gene: TRBJ2-3
abundance: .
d_gene: .
v_gene: TRBV10-3

CDR3aa: CSVAGGQREQFF
CDR3nt: TGCAGCGTTGCTGGGGGGCAAAGGGAGCAGTTCTTC
j_gene: TRBJ2-1
abundance: .
d_gene: .
v_gene: TRBV29-1

CDR3aa: CATRDYNEQFF
CDR3nt: TGTGCCACTAGGGACTACAATGAGCAGTTCTTC
j_gene: TRBJ2-1
abundance: few
d_gene: .
v_gene: TRBV15

CDR3aa: CSARDLPGYTF
CDR3nt: TGCAGTGCTAGAGATTTGCCCGGCTACACCTTC
j_gene: TRBJ1-2
abundance: few
d_gene: .
v_gene: TRBV20-1

CDR3aa: CASSFGTEQFF
CDR3nt: TGTGCCAGCAGTTTTGGGACAGAGCAGTTCTTC
j_gene: TRBJ2-1
abundance: many
d_gene: .
v_gene: TRBV28

CDR3aa: CASSQDSHTGELFF
CDR3nt: TGTGCCAGCAGCCAGGACAGCCACACCGGGGAGCTGTTTTTT
j_gene: TRBJ2-2
abundance: few
d_gene: .
v_gene: TRBV11-3

CDR3aa: CASSRKTGSAYEQYF
CDR3nt: TGTGCCAGCAGTCGGAAGACAGGGTCAGCCTACGAGCAGTACTTC
j_gene: TRBJ2-7
abundance: few
d_gene: TRBD1
v_gene: TRBV6-1

CDR3aa: CSVQTGTSGPEFFDEQFF
CDR3nt: TGCAGCGTGCAAACCGGGACTAGCGGGCCCGAGTTTTTTGATGAGCAGTTCTTC
j_gene: TRBJ2-1
abundance: many
d_gene: TRBD2
v_gene: TRBV29-1